This TCR beta chain was sequenced during a study of T-cell memory formation after mild COVID-19. CDR3 length: 13 amino acids. CDR1 SGHVS and CDR2 FNYEAQ come from the germline V gene. Trimming left V 2 bases short and J 5 bases short, with 9 bases between. Using its own MiXCR run on the 5' RACE reads, TCRdb lists one record per CDR3 protein. The table shows about 390,000 distinct CDR3 sequences, with 20% to 25% occurring only once. Study observations and caveats: Mainly in CM and EM were contracting CD4+ clones; CD8+ were in EMRA.

As regards this clonotype: Its matching antigen is unknown.

The chain has TRBV7-6 and TRBJ2-5, with TRBD2 as a possible D gene (5 bases). Sequencing input: PBMCs or a T cell subset sorted from them (not recorded which). The TCR originated in an adult woman who had mild COVID-19 (a few samples of this study predate the infection). Cell type and time point are not known. DNA of the CDR3: TGTGCCAGCAGCTTACTAGACTACGAGACCCAGTACTTC. It encodes CASSLLDYETQYF. Based on the CDR3 plus reference TRBV7-6 and TRBJ2-5, the full variable domain is GAGVSQSPRYKVTKRGQDVALRCDPISGHVSLYWYRQALGQGPEFLTYFNYEAQQDKSGLPNDRFSAERPEGSISTLTIQRTEQRDSAMYRCASSLLDYETQYFGPGTRLLVL.